The entry below describes one TCR beta chain. The CDR3 sequence is 13 residues long. V lost 6 bases, J lost 5 bases, and 7 bases stayed unmatched. Per germline, CDR1 LNHDA and CDR2 SQIVND (reference sequence). The sample originates from a study of blood T cell repertoires in COVID-19. Across the study: Sources were T cells, B-cell-depleted T cells, or PBMCs; the material itself was cDNA or gDNA.

The assay was immunoSEQ multiplex PCR, and TCRdb's table has in-frame clones only and misses some. The data hold fewer than 140,000 clones, with over 55% observed a single time. The rearrangement joins TRBV19 to TRBJ2-7, with 7 bases matching TRBD1. The TCR originated in a human donor with acute or convalescent COVID-19. The donor label of this sample is uncertain. Sequencing input: peripheral blood. This CDR3 is CASSTTGQHEQYF. CDR3 in DNA: TGTGCCAGTAGCACGACAGGGCAGCACGAGCAGTACTTC.